Listed here are 17 T cell receptor beta chains from one sample, sequenced in a study of blood T cell repertoires in COVID-19. Assay used: immunoSEQ multiplex PCR; TCRdb lists only in-frame clones, some missing. The table records some 140,000 clones, less than 90% of them present only once. The source material was peripheral blood. The receptors here all came from a man aged 60 to 69 with acute or convalescent COVID-19.

Of note for this clone: The same CDR3 can be traced to other DNA sequences in this sample. The chain employs TRBV5-1 and TRBJ2-5, with 7 bases matching TRBD2. J lost 1 base, V lost 0 bases, and 3 bases had no gene match. In germline, CDR1 is SGHRS, CDR2 YFSETQ. CDR3 length: 15 residues. The CDR3 bases are TGCGCCAGCAGCTTGGGCGGGGGAACCCAAGAGACCCAGTACTTC. This translates into CASSLGGGTQETQYF.

A few counts support this clone. The rearrangement uses TRBV6-1 and TRBJ1-1, with 8 bases that match TRBD1. This CDR3 spans 15 amino acids. Germline CDR1 MNHNS, CDR2 SASEGT. The V gene end was trimmed by 3 bases and the J gene end by 5 bases; junction bases not matched to a gene: 8. CDR3 residues: CASSETGAGETEAFF. The CDR3 nucleotides read TGTGCCAGCAGTGAGACAGGGGCAGGGGAGACTGAAGCTTTCTTT.

V and J are TRBV11-2 and TRBJ2-1, with D perhaps matching TRBD1 (5 bases). The V end lost 1 base, the J end lost 10 bases, and 11 bases lay between the germline ends. Per the germline V gene, CDR1 is SGHAT and CDR2 is FQNNGV. The CDR3 is made up of 13 amino acids. The CDR3 spells CASSLGRVGEQFF. The CDR3 DNA follows: TGTGCCAGCAGCTTAGGCAGGGTCGGGGAGCAGTTCTTC.

The chain uses TRBV29-1 and TRBJ2-5, with 10 bases identical to TRBD1. Trimming at V came to 7 bases and at J to 3 bases, leaving 8 bases not matched to a gene. Germline V lookup: CDR1 SQVTM, CDR2 ANQGSEA. This CDR3 comprises 14 residues. The CDR3 loop reads CSGAPGTGEETQYF. The CDR3 DNA reads as TGCAGCGGGGCCCCCGGGACAGGGGAAGAGACCCAGTACTTC.

J is TRBJ2-7 and V is TRBV10-1, with 8 positions matching TRBD1. The CDR3 runs to 13 residues. Germline CDR1 is WNHNN and CDR2 is SYGVQD (reference sequence). V was pared by 8 bases and J by 6 bases, with 9 bases of the junction left unmatched. This CDR3 reads CASSRTGLVEQYF. CDR3 sequence (DNA): TGCGCCAGCTCGCGGACAGGGTTGGTCGAGCAGTACTTC.

V usage is TRBV27 and J usage is TRBJ2-3; 14 positions agree with TRBD2. V shed 5 bases and J 3 bases; nucleotides not matched to a gene: 7. Germline CDR1 and CDR2: MNHEY and SMNVEV (reference sequence). The CDR3 runs to 17 residues. The CDR3 bases are TGTGCCAGCAGTCTGAGGACTAGCGGGAGGTCGACAGATACGCAGTATTTT. Protein: CASSLRTSGRSTDTQYF.

The V and J genes are TRBV28 and TRBJ2-2; weak D call: TRBD1 (6 bases). Trimming pared 7 bases from V and 5 bases from J, leaving 17 bases between. Germline values: CDR1 MDHEN, CDR2 SYDVKM. The CDR3 contains 15 residues. CDR3 in amino acids: CASITGNTDTGELFF. Here the CDR3 DNA reads TGTGCCAGCATAACAGGGAACACCGATACCGGGGAGCTGTTTTTT. Complete variable domain (other parts from reference TRBV28 and TRBJ2-2): DVKVTQSSRYLVKRTGEKVFLECVQDMDHENMFWYRQDPGLGLRLIYFSYDVKMKEKGDIPEGYSVSREKKERFSLILESASTNQTSMYLCASITGNTDTGELFFGEGSRLTVL.

The chain links TRBV27 to TRBJ2-7; TRBD2 matches 10 bases. CDR1 is MNHEY and CDR2 is SMNVEV in the germline V gene (reference sequence). This CDR3 is 14 amino acids long. The V segment lost 6 bases and the J segment 0 bases; nucleotides outside the gene matches: 2. CDR3 in amino acids: CASRRTSGSYEQYF. CDR3 DNA: TGTGCCAGCAGAAGGACTAGCGGCTCCTACGAGCAGTACTTC.

The genes are TRBV30 and TRBJ2-3; no definite D call. CDR3 length: 12 amino acids. Trimming took off 2 bases at V and 5 bases at J, with 8 bases between the two ends. CDR1 GTSNPN and CDR2 SVGIG come from the germline V gene (reference sequence). DNA of the CDR3: TGTGCCTGGAGTCCGCAGCGAGATACGCAGTATTTT. Its protein is CAWSPQRDTQYF.

The chain is built from TRBV7-8 and TRBJ2-2; TRBD1 matches at 10 bases. V trimming: 5 bases; J trimming: 3 bases; junction bases outside the gene matches: 3. The CDR3 is 15 residues long. Germline-derived CDR1 and CDR2 are SGHVS and FQNEAQ. CDR3 sequence: CASSQGTGDTGELFF. CDR3 sequence (DNA): TGTGCCAGCAGCCAAGGGACAGGGGACACCGGGGAGCTGTTTTTT.

Only a few counts were recorded for this clone. The chain links TRBV5-1 to TRBJ1-6; TRBD1 aligns across 8 bases. Germline V CDR1 and CDR2: SGHRS, YFSETQ. Trimming at V came to 0 bases and at J to 8 bases, leaving 10 bases not matched to a gene. This CDR3 has 17 amino acids. The CDR3 reads CASSLAPLQGADSPLHF. Written as DNA, the CDR3 is TGCGCCAGCAGCTTGGCCCCCCTCCAGGGGGCTGATTCACCCCTCCACTTT.

V is TRBV7-8 and J is TRBJ1-1; no definite D call. The CDR3 extends over 15 amino acids. Deletions cut 2 bases from V and 1 base from J, with 11 bases between. Germline V gives CDR1 SGHVS, CDR2 FQNEAQ. The CDR3 region is CASSLIGGSNTEAFF. CDR3 bases: TGTGCCAGCAGCTTAATCGGCGGCTCGAACACTGAAGCTTTCTTT.

The chain employs TRBV19 and TRBJ1-5; D uncertain. The CDR3 has 14 residues. The germline CDR1 and CDR2 sequences are LNHDA and SQIVND (reference sequence). Trimming took 6 bases from V and 3 from J, leaving 12 bases between them. CDR3 sequence (DNA): TGTGCCAGTAGAGGGAGGGCCATCAATCAGCCCCAGCATTTT. It translates to CASRGRAINQPQHF. Supplemented by reference TRBV19 and TRBJ1-5, the full variable domain reads DGGITQSPKYLFRKEGQNVTLSCEQNLNHDAMYWYRQDPGQGLRLIYYSQIVNDFQKGDIAEGYSVSREKKESFPLTVTSAQKNPTAFYLCASRGRAINQPQHFGDGTRLSIL.

The chain's CDR3 is CASSFRTDNEQFF. The CDR3 bases are TGTGCCAGCAGCTTTAGAACGGACAATGAGCAGTTCTTC. The gene calls are TRBV7-9 and TRBJ2-1; D uncertain. CDR3 length equals 13 residues. CDR1 SEHNR and CDR2 FQNEAQ come from the germline V gene (reference sequence). V was shortened by 3 bases and J by 5 bases, with 8 bases between the two germline ends.

The chain couples TRBV30 to TRBJ1-2, with 9 bases matching TRBD1. Germline assignment: CDR1 GTSNPN and CDR2 SVGIG (reference sequence). The CDR3 loop spans 16 amino acids. The trim removed 1 base at V and 5 bases at J, leaving 11 bases unmatched. This CDR3 is CAWSGDRDRDSYGYTF. CDR3 in DNA: TGTGCCTGGAGTGGGGACCGGGACAGGGACTCGTATGGCTACACCTTC.

This sequence joins TRBV14 and TRBJ1-2; D might be TRBD1 (6 bases). The V end was cut by 4 bases, the J end by 8 bases, with 11 bases between. This CDR3 has 12 residues. Germline V gene sequence: CDR1 SGHDN, CDR2 FVKESK. The CDR3 DNA sequence: TGTGCCAGCAGCCCCCAGGGGTGGGGCTACACCTTC. It yields the protein CASSPQGWGYTF.

This clone appeared once. For the CDR3, the DNA is TGTGCCACCAGTGACCCAGCAGGGACAGTCCACGCCTCTGGGGCCAACGTCCTGACTTTC. This codes for CATSDPAGTVHASGANVLTF. J is TRBJ2-6 and V is TRBV24-1, with 7 bases fitting TRBD1. Germline V gives CDR1 KGHDR, CDR2 SFDVKD. This CDR3 comprises 20 residues. V dropped 4 bases and J dropped 0; count of bases not matched to a gene: 14.